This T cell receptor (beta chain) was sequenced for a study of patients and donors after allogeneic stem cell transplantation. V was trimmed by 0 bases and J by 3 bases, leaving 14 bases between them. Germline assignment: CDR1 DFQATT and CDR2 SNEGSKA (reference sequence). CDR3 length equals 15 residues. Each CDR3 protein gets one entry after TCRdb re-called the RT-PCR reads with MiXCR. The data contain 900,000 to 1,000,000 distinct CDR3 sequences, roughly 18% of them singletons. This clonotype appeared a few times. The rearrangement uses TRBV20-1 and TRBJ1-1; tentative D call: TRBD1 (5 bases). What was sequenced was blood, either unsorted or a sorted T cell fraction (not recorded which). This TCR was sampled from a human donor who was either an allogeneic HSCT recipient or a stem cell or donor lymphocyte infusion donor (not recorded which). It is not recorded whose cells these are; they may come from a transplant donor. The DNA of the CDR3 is TGCAGTGCTAGAGATCAGGGCAACCTCGACACTGAAGCTTTCTTT. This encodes CSARDQGNLDTEAFF.